These 4 T cell receptor beta chains share one sample of origin, sequenced in a study of graft-versus-host responses after intestinal transplantation. Method: immunoSEQ multiplex PCR; TCRdb's copy keeps in-frame clones and lacks some. This table has roughly 13,000 clones, under 40% appearing once. Plated together were around 200,000 CFSE-labeled responder cells and around 200,000 irradiated, violet-dye-labeled stimulator cells. The sample consisted of alloreactive CD8+ T cells from a mixed lymphocyte reaction culture, taken before intestinal transplant. Subset given: CFSE-low proliferating T cells sorted from roughly six-day pre-transplant mixed lymphocyte reaction (GvH or HvG direction). The receptors originated from a human patient who received an intestinal transplant.

This chain connects TRBV19 to TRBJ2-7, with 9 bases identical to TRBD1. The CDR3 spans 14 residues. Looked up from germline, CDR1 is LNHDA and CDR2 is SQIVND (reference sequence). J lost 2 bases, V lost 7 bases, and 6 bases had no gene match. The CDR3 DNA reads TGTGCCAGTACTCCGGGACAGGGAGCCTACGAGCAGTACTTC. Amino acid sequence: CASTPGQGAYEQYF.

This clone was detected a few times. V usage is TRBV10-2 and J usage is TRBJ1-1; possible D gene TRBD1, 5 bases. The germline CDR1 and CDR2 sequences are WSHSY and SAAADI. There are 14 residues in the CDR3. Trimming took 3 bases from V and 0 from J, leaving 8 bases between them. CDR3 sequence: CASSDPTVNTEAFF. In nucleotides, the CDR3 is TGCGCCAGCAGTGATCCGACAGTGAACACTGAAGCTTTCTTT.

This chain links TRBV2 with TRBJ2-3; 7 bases align to TRBD2. The length of the CDR3 is 16 residues. J was trimmed by 0 bases and V by 3 bases; bases with no gene match: 6. Germline V gene data show CDR1 as SNHLY and CDR2 as FYNNEI. The CDR3 is CASSDWSSGSTDTQYF. The CDR3 DNA sequence: TGTGCCAGCAGTGATTGGTCTAGCGGTAGCACAGATACGCAGTATTTT. Full variable domain (missing parts from reference TRBV2 and TRBJ2-3): EPEVTQTPSHQVTQMGQEVILRCVPISNHLYFYWYRQILGQKVEFLVSFYNNEISEKSEIFDDQFSVERPDGSNFTLKIRSTKLEDSAMYFCASSDWSSGSTDTQYFGPGTRLTVL.

This clone has more than one count but fewer than ten. The V gene is TRBV4-1, the J gene TRBJ2-5; D gene ambiguous. TRBJ2-7 explains the end of the DNA better; the J call may be wrong. The CDR3 is 14 residues long. Germline CDR1 and CDR2: MGHRA and YSYEKL. The CDR3 DNA is TGCGCCAGCAGCCAAGTGCGCGGCGACTACGAGCAGTACTTC. Protein sequence: CASSQVRGDYEQYF.